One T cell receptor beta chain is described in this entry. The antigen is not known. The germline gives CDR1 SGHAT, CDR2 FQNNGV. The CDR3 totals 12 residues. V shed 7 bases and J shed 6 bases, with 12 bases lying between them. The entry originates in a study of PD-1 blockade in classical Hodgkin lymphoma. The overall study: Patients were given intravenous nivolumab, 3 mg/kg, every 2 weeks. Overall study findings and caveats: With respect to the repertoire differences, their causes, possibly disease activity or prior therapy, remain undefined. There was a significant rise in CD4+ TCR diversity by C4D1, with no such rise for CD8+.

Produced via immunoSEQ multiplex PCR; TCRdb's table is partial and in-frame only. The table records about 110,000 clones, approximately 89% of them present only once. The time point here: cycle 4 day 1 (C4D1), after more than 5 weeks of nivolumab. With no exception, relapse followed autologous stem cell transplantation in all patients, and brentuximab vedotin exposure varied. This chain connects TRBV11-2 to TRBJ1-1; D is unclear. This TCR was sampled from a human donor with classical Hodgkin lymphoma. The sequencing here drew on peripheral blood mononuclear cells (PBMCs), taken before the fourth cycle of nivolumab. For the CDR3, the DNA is TGTGCCAGCACCCCTGGCCTTCCTGAAGCTTTCTTT. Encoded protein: CASTPGLPEAFF.